The 18 T cell receptor beta chains below all came from one sample that was sequenced in a study of T-cell memory formation after mild COVID-19. TCRdb reprocessed the 5' RACE reads via MiXCR and lists one record per CDR3 protein. The data contain about 210,000 distinct CDR3 sequences, around 25% of them seen just once; the ten biggest clones take up roughly 11%. The sequenced sample consisted of PBMCs or a T cell subset sorted from them (not recorded which). The receptors originated from an adult woman who had mild COVID-19 (a few samples of this study predate the infection). Cell type and time point are not known.

CDR3 amino acids: CASSLAAREASGYTF. In DNA, the CDR3 is TGTGCCAGCAGCTTAGCGGCCAGGGAAGCTTCTGGCTACACCTTC. The chain has TRBV7-6 and TRBJ1-2, with a possible D match to TRBD1 (5 bases). There are 15 residues in the CDR3. CDR1 is SGHVS and CDR2 is FNYEAQ in the germline V gene. Trimming took off 0 bases at V and 7 bases at J, with 15 bases between the two ends.

To note about this clonotype: This could be a read error, since a much larger clone is one nucleotide away. The chain has TRBV2 and TRBJ2-1; 10 nucleotides match TRBD2. Germline V gene data show CDR1 as SNHLY and CDR2 as FYNNEI. The ends lost 4 bases at V and 6 bases at J; junction bases unmatched: 6. The CDR3 sequence is 15 residues long. The CDR3 is CASSGKRGGSNEQFF. The CDR3, as DNA: TGTGCCAGCAGTGGCAAGCGGGGGGGCAGCAATGAGCAGTTCTTC.

The V call is TRBV5-1, the J call TRBJ2-5; the D gene is possibly TRBD2 (5 bases). The CDR3 totals 15 residues. Germline V gene data show CDR1 as SGHRS and CDR2 as YFSETQ. Trimming took off 0 bases at V and 0 bases at J, with 9 bases between the two ends. Here the CDR3 reads CASSLGMDYQETQYF. The CDR3, as DNA: TGCGCCAGCAGCTTGGGGATGGACTACCAAGAGACCCAGTACTTC.

V and J are TRBV21-1 and TRBJ2-3; the D call of TRBD1 is as the table states it, not checked on the DNA. TRBV21-1 is given as a pseudogene. The CDR3 runs 15 residues. Here the CDR3 DNA reads TGTGCCAGCGGACCCCTCAGACAGAGCACAGATACGCAGTATTTT. Its translation is CASGPLRQSTDTQYF.

This clonotype was seen only a few times. In DNA, the CDR3 is TGCGCCAGCAGCTTCGAGACCGGGGAGCTGTTTTTT. Protein: CASSFETGELFF. The chain combines TRBV5-1 with TRBJ2-2; no clear D gene. The V end lost 2 bases, the J end lost 5 bases, and 4 bases lay between the germline ends. The length of the CDR3 is 12 residues. The germline CDR1 and CDR2 sequences are SGHRS and YFSETQ.

This sequence joins TRBV3-1 and TRBJ2-7; 12 bases are a match to TRBD2. The ends lost 2 bases at V and 5 bases at J; junction bases unmatched: 4. The CDR3 totals 15 residues. Per germline, CDR1 LGHDT and CDR2 YNNKEL (reference sequence). CDR3 coding DNA: TGTGCCAGCAGCCAACAACTAGCGGGAGGCAACGAGCAGTACTTC. It yields the protein CASSQQLAGGNEQYF.

The gene calls are TRBV7-8 and TRBJ2-1, with 9 nucleotides matching TRBD2. Per the germline V gene, CDR1 is SGHVS and CDR2 is FQNEAQ. The CDR3 has 18 residues. Losses at the gene ends were 1 base for V and 4 bases for J; bases not matched to a gene: 11. The CDR3 sequence: CASSLGPRSSGMYNEQFF. Written as DNA, the CDR3 is TGTGCCAGCAGCTTAGGCCCTCGGTCTAGCGGGATGTACAATGAGCAGTTCTTC.

The rearrangement joins TRBV20-1 to TRBJ1-6; D unclear. Germline V gives CDR1 DFQATT, CDR2 SNEGSKA (reference sequence). The CDR3 length is 14 residues. V lost 1 base to trimming and J lost 8 bases, with 12 bases between them. Written as DNA, the CDR3 is TGCAGTGCTAGAGGGCCTACGAGGGATTCACCCCTCCACTTT. Its translation: CSARGPTRDSPLHF.

This rearrangement joins TRBV6-5 to TRBJ2-2; D perhaps matches TRBD2 (5 bases). CDR3 length: 14 residues. The germline V and J ends were trimmed by 5 bases and 5 bases, with 12 bases remaining between them. Germline values: CDR1 MNHEY, CDR2 SVGAGI. The CDR3 coding sequence is TGTGCCAGCAGTCGGGGTTTCGGGACCGGGGAGCTGTTTTTT. Its translation is CASSRGFGTGELFF.

The V and J genes are TRBV20-1 and TRBJ1-5; D might be TRBD1 (5 bases). V shed 0 bases and J shed 9 bases, with 12 bases lying between them. Per the germline V gene, CDR1 is DFQATT and CDR2 is SNEGSKA (reference sequence). The CDR3 covers 13 residues. CDR3 in DNA: TGCAGTGCTAGAGACCTGCCCGGGGGGCCCCAGCATTTT. Its translation is CSARDLPGGPQHF.

The gene calls are TRBV7-9 and TRBJ2-7, with 9 bases aligning to TRBD1. Germline V lookup: CDR1 SEHNR, CDR2 FQNEAQ (reference sequence). Trimming cost V 2 bases and J 6 bases; bases outside gene matches: 11. This CDR3 has 16 amino acids. In nucleotides, the CDR3 is TGTGCCAGCAGCTTATATGGGGACAGGGACCTAACCGAGCAGTACTTC. This sequence encodes CASSLYGDRDLTEQYF.

This clonotype was observed a handful of times. V and J are TRBV18 and TRBJ2-4; D unresolved. The V and J ends lost 4 bases and 3 bases respectively, with 19 bases between them. This CDR3 spans 17 amino acids. Germline CDR1 reads KGHSH; CDR2 reads LQKENI. CDR3 sequence: CASSREAGLLNKNIQYF. The CDR3, as DNA: TGTGCCAGCTCACGAGAAGCAGGCCTTCTGAACAAAAACATTCAGTACTTC.

There are many counts of this clonotype. The chain combines TRBV29-1 with TRBJ2-1; 7 nucleotides line up with TRBD1. Germline CDR1 SQVTM, CDR2 ANQGSEA. Trimming at V came to 5 bases and at J to 7 bases, leaving 8 bases not matched to a gene. The CDR3 is made up of 13 amino acids. CDR3 DNA: TGCAGCGTTTCGACAGGGAAAAGAAATGAGCAGTTCTTC. Amino acids: CSVSTGKRNEQFF.

This clonotype has just a few counts. The chain combines TRBV7-9 with TRBJ2-1; a weak D match, TRBD2 (5 bases). CDR1 and CDR2 from the germline V gene are SEHNR and FQNEAQ (reference sequence). Deletions cut 4 bases from V and 0 bases from J, with 13 bases between. The CDR3 is 16 amino acids. CDR3 protein: CASSSSPEGSYNEQFF. In nucleotides, the CDR3 is TGTGCCAGCAGCTCTAGCCCCGAGGGCTCCTACAATGAGCAGTTCTTC.

V is TRBV20-1 and J is TRBJ2-3; D call uncertain. CDR3 length equals 13 residues. The V and J ends lost 2 bases and 4 bases respectively, with 10 bases between them. Germline CDR1 reads DFQATT; CDR2 reads SNEGSKA (reference sequence). CDR3 in amino acids: CSARYPYPDTQYF. In DNA form, the CDR3 reads TGCAGTGCTAGATACCCCTATCCAGATACGCAGTATTTT.

The chain links TRBV29-1 to TRBJ2-7; 9 positions match TRBD1. J gave up 3 bases and V 4 bases, and 4 bases lay outside the gene matches. Germline values: CDR1 SQVTM, CDR2 ANQGSEA. This CDR3 has 13 residues. This chain's CDR3 is CSVAQTGGYEQYF. For the CDR3, the DNA is TGCAGCGTTGCCCAGACAGGGGGCTACGAGCAGTACTTC.

This clonotype appeared a few times. The rearrangement uses TRBV5-1 and TRBJ2-1, with 7 bases aligning to TRBD1. Germline V lookup: CDR1 SGHRS, CDR2 YFSETQ. This CDR3 has 14 residues. The J segment lost 9 bases and the V segment lost 4 bases, leaving 10 bases of the junction unmatched. The DNA for the CDR3 is TGCGCCAGCAGCGTAGGGACAGCCCCCCCTGAGCAGTTCTTC. Translation: CASSVGTAPPEQFF.

This chain uses TRBV15 with TRBJ2-3; perhaps TRBD2 as D (6 bases). There are 14 residues in the CDR3. V was trimmed by 6 bases and J by 2 bases, leaving 12 bases between them. Per germline, CDR1 LNHNV and CDR2 YYDKDF (reference sequence). CDR3 in amino acids: CATSAGRSTDTQYF. In DNA, the CDR3 is TGTGCCACCAGTGCAGGGAGGTCCACAGATACGCAGTATTTT.